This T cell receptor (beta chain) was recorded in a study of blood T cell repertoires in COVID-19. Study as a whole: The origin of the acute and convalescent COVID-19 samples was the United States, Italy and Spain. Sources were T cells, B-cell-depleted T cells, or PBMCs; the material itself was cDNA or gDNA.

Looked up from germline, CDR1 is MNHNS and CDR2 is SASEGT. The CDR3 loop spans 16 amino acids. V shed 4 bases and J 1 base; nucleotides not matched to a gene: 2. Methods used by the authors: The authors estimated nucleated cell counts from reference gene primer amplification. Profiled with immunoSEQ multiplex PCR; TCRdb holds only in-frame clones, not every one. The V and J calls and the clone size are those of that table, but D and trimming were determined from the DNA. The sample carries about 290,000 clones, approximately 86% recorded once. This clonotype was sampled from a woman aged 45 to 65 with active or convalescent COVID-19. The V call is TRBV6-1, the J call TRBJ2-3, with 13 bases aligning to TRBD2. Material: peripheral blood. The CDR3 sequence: CASSVGTSGGTDTQYF. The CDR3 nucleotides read TGTGCCAGCAGTGTTGGGACTAGCGGGGGCACAGATACGCAGTATTTT.